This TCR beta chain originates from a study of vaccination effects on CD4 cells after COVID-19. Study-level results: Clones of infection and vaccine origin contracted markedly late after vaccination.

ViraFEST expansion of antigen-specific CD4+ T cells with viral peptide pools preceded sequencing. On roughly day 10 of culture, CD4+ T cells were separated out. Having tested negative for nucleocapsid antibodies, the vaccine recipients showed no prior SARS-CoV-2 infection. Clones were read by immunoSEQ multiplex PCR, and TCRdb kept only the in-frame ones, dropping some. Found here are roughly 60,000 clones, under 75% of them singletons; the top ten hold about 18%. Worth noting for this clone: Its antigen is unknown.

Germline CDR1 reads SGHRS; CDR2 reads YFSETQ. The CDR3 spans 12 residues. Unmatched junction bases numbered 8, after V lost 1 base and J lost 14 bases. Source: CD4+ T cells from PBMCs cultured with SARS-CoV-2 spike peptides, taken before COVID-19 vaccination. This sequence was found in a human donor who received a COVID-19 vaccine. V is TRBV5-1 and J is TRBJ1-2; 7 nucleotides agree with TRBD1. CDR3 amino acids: CASSLRAGGLTF. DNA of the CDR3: TGCGCCAGCAGCTTGCGCGCAGGGGGGCTAACCTTC. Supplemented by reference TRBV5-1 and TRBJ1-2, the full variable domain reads KAGVTQTPRYLIKTRGQQVTLSCSPISGHRSVSWYQQTPGQGLQFLFEYFSETQRNKGNFPGRFSGRQFSNSRSEMNVSTLELGDSALYLCASSLRAGGLTFGSGTRLTVV.